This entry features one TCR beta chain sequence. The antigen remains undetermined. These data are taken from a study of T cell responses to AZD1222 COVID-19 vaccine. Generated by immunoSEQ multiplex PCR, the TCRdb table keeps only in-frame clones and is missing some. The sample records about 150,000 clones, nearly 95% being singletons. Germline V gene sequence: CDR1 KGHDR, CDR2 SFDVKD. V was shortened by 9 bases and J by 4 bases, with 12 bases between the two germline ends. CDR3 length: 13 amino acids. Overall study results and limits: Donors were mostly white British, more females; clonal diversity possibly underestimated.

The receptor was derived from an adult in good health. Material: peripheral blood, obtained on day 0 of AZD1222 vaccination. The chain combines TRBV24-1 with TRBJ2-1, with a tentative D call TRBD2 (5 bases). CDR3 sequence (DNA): TGTGCCACCCGGGCTAGCCTGTACAATGAGCAGTTCTTC. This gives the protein CATRASLYNEQFF.